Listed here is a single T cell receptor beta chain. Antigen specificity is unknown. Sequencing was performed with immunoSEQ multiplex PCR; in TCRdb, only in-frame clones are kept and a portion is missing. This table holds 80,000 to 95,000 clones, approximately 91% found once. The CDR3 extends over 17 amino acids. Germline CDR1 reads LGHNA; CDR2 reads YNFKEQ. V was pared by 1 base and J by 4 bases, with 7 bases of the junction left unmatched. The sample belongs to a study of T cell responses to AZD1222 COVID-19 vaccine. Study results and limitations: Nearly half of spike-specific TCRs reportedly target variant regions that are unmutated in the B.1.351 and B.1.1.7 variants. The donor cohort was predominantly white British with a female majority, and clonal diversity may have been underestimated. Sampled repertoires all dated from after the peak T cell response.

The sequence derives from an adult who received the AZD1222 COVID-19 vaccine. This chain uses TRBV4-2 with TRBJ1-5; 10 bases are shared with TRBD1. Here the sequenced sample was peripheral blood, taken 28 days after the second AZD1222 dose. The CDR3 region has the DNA TGTGCCAGCAGCCAAGGCGGGGGGACAGGGGAAAATCAGCCCCAGCATTTT. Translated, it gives CASSQGGGTGENQPQHF.